What follows are 3 T cell receptor beta chains derived from one specimen sequenced in a study of STAT5B mutations in CD4+ large granular lymphocyte leukemia. Method: immunoSEQ multiplex PCR; TCRdb's copy keeps in-frame clones and lacks some. In the table there are over 35,000 clones, roughly 76% of which are singletons. The sequencing input was CD4+ T cells from blood buffy coats. The receptors shown here come from a human donor in good health.

The V gene is TRBV4-3, the J gene TRBJ1-4; 7 bases agree with TRBD1. This CDR3 region has 15 residues. Looked up from germline, CDR1 is LGHNA and CDR2 is YSLEER. The V segment lost 4 bases and the J segment 7 bases; nucleotides outside the gene matches: 9. CDR3 DNA sequence: TGCGCCAGCAGCCCGATGACAGGGAGTGTTGAAAAACTGTTTTTT. Translation gives CASSPMTGSVEKLFF.

This chain uses TRBV11-2 with TRBJ1-1; 7 nucleotides align to TRBD1. J was trimmed by 8 bases and V by 8 bases; bases with no gene match: 11. This CDR3 contains 13 residues. CDR1 and CDR2 (germline): SGHAT, FQNNGV. Here the CDR3 DNA reads TGTGCCAGCTCTTTATGGGTACAGGGGGAAGCTTTCTTT. Translating it yields CASSLWVQGEAFF.

The chain recombines TRBV19 with TRBJ2-2; D call uncertain. Trimming cost V 6 bases and J 4 bases, with 3 bases left between them. The germline V gene encodes CDR1 LNHDA and CDR2 SQIVND (reference sequence). The CDR3 covers 11 residues. The DNA of the CDR3 is TGTGCCAGTAGCCGCACCGGGGAGCTGTTTTTT. Translating it yields CASSRTGELFF.